This T cell receptor (beta chain) was obtained from a study of blood T cell repertoires in COVID-19. Study-level information: Material from acute and convalescent COVID-19 was sourced from the United States, Italy and Spain. T cells, B-cell-depleted T cells, or PBMCs supplied cDNA or gDNA.

Original analysis: Amplification from reference gene primers served as the basis for estimated nucleated cell counts. Clones were read by immunoSEQ multiplex PCR, and TCRdb kept only the in-frame ones, dropping some. That table gives V, J and clone size, and the DNA gave D and trimming. This sample has over 200,000 clones; about nine tenths occur once, and the top ten carry approximately 2.6%. Seattle-derived patients entered the study during active infection and were followed longitudinally. The sequence came from a person aged 18 to 30 with COVID-19, enrolled during active disease. Sample: peripheral blood.

The CDR3 DNA follows: TGTGCCACCAGTGACCCCGGGACAGGGGACGGAGAGACCCAGTACTTC. It specifies CATSDPGTGDGETQYF. The gene calls are TRBV24-1 and TRBJ2-5, with 10 nucleotides matching TRBD1. CDR1 KGHDR and CDR2 SFDVKD come from the germline V gene. This CDR3 comprises 16 residues. Losses at the gene ends were 4 bases for V and 4 bases for J; bases not matched to a gene: 8.